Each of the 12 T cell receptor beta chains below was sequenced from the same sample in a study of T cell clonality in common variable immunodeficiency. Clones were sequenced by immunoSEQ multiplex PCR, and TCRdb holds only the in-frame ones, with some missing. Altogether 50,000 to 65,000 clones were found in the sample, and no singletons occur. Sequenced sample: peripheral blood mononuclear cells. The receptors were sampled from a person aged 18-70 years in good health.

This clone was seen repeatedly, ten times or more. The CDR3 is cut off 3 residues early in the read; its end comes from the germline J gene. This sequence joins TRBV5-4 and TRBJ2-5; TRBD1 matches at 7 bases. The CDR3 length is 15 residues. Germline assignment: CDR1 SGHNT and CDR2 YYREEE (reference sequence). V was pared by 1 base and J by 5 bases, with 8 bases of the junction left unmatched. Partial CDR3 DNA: TGTGCCAGCAGCTTGTCGCAGGGGGATAGGGAGACC. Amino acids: CASSLSQGDRET. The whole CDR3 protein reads CASSLSQGDRETQYF. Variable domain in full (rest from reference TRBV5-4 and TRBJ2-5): ETGVTQSPTHLIKTRGQQVTLRCSSQSGHNTVSWYQQALGQGPQFIFQYYREEENGRGNFPPRFSGLQFPNYSSELNVNALELDDSALYLCASSLSQGDRETQYFGPGTRLLVL.

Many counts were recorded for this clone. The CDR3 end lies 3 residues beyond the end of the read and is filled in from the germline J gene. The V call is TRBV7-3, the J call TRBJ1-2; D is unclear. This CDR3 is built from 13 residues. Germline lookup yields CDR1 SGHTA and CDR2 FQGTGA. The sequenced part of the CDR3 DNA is TGTGCCAGCAGTCACTCGGGGAAAGGAGGC. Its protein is CASSHSGKGG. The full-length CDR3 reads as CASSHSGKGGYTF.

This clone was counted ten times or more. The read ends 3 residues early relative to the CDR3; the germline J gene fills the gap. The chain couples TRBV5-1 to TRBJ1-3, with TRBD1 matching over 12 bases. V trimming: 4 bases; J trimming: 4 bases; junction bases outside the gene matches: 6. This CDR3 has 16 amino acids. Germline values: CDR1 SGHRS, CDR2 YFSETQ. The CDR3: CASSGGQGARGNTIYF. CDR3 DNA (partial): TGCGCCAGCAGCGGGGGACAGGGGGCTAGAGGAAACACC.

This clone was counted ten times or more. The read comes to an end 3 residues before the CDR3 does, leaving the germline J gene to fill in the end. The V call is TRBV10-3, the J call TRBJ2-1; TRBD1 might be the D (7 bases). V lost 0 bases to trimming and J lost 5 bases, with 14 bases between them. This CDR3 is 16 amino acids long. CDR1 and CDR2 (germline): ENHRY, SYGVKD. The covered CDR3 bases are TGTGCCATCAGTGAGTCATGGTCAGGGGGGAACAATGAG. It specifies CAISESWSGGNNE. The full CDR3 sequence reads CAISESWSGGNNEQFF.

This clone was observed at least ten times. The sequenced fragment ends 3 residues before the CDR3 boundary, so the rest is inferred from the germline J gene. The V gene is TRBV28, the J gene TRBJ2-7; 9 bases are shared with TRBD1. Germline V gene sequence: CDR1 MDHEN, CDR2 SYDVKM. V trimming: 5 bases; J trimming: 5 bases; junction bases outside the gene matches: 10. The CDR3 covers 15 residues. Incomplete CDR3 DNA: TGTGCCAGCAGTCTAGCTACAGGGGGCTACCACGAG. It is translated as CASSLATGGYHE. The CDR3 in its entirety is CASSLATGGYHEQYF.

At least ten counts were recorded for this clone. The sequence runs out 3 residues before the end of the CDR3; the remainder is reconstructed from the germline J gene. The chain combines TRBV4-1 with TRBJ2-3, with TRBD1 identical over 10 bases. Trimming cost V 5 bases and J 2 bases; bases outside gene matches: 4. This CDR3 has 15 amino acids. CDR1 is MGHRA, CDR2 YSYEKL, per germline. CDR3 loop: CASSTGQGNTDTQYF. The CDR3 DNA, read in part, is TGCGCCAGCAGCACGGGACAGGGGAACACAGATACG.

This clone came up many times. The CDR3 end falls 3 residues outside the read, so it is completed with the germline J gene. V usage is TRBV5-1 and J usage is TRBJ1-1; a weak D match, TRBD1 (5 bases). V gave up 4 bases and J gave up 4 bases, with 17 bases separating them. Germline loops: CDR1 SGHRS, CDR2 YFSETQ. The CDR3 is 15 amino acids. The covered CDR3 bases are TGCGCCAGCAGCCAAACCCCTTTGGGGGGCACTGAA. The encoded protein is CASSQTPLGGTE. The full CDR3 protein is CASSQTPLGGTEAFF.

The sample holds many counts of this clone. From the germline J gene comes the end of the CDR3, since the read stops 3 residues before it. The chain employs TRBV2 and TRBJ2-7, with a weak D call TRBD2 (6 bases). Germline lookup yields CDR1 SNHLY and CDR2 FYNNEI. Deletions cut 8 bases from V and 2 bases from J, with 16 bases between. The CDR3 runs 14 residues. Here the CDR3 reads CASGPGTGAYEQYF. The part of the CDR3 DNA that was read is TGTGCCAGCGGACCCGGGACTGGGGCCTACGAG. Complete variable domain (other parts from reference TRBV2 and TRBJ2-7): EPEVTQTPSHQVTQMGQEVILRCVPISNHLYFYWYRQILGQKVEFLVSFYNNEISEKSEIFDDQFSVERPDGSNFTLKIRSTKLEDSAMYFCASGPGTGAYEQYFGPGTRLTVT.

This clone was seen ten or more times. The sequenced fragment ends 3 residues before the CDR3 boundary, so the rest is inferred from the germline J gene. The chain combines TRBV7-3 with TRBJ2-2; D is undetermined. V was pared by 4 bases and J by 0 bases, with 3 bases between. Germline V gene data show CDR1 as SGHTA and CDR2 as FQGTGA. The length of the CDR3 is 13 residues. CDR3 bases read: TGTGCCAGCAGCTCCGCGAACACCGGGGAG. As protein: CASSSANTGE. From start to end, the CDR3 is CASSSANTGELFF.

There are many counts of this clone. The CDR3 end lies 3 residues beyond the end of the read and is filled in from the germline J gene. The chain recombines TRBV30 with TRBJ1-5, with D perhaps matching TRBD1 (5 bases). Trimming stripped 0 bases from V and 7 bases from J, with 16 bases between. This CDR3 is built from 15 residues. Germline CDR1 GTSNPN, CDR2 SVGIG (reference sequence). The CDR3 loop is CAWSVGGQGRQPQHF. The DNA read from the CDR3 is TGTGCCTGGAGTGTCGGAGGGCAGGGTCGACAGCCC.

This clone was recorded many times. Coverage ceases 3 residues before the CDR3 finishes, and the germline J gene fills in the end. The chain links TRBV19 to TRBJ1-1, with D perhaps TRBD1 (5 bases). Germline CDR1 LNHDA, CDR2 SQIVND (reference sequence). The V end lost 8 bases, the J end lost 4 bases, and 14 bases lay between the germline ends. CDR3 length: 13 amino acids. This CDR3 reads CASGDSLGTEAFF. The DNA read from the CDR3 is TGTGCCAGTGGTGACAGCCTCGGCACTGAA. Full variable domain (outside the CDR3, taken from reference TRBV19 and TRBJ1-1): DGGITQSPKYLFRKEGQNVTLSCEQNLNHDAMYWYRQDPGQGLRLIYYSQIVNDFQKGDIAEGYSVSREKKESFPLTVTSAQKNPTAFYLCASGDSLGTEAFFGQGTRLTVV.

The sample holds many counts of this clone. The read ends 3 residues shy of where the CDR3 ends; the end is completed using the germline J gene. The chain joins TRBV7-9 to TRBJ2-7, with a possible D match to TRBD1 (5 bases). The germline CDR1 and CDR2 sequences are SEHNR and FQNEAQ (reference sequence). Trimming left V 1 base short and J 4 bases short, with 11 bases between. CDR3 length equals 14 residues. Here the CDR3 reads CASSLELQDYEQYF. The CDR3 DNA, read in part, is TGTGCCAGCAGCTTAGAATTACAGGATTACGAG.